This T cell receptor (beta chain) appears in the sequencing data of a study of tumor-infiltrating lymphocytes in primary liver carcinoma. Turning to the study itself: Enrolled patients were male and female, aged 30 to 69 years.

Unsorted bulk tissue of roughly 19-30 mg yielded co-extracted RNA and DNA. These patients lived with chronic HBV infection and had never been treated. This CDR3 is 14 amino acids long. Germline V gene data show CDR1 as SQVTM and CDR2 as ANQGSEA. Details on this clonotype: This likely comes from a read error, as the CDR3 has no conserved phenylalanine or tryptophan at its end.

Using a constant-region primer together with ProtoScript II reverse transcriptase, TCR beta cDNA was made from around 500 ng of total RNA. Three rounds of nested multiplex PCR with slightly modified ARM-PCR produced TCR beta libraries. The two initial PCR rounds, ten to eleven cycles each, used TRBV1-TRBV30 forward and C-beta reverse primers. Via MiXCR, TCRdb re-called the multiplex PCR reads, giving one row per CDR3 protein. The table has fewer than 250,000 distinct CDR3 sequences, approximately 86% seen once. This rearrangement joins TRBV29-1 to TRBJ2-1; 9 bases fit TRBD1. This clonotype was obtained from a man aged 35 to 55 with primary liver carcinoma and hepatitis B virus infection. Input material: tumor tissue from primary liver carcinoma. The CDR3: CSVTRDRAYNGQFI. The CDR3 DNA reads TGCAGCGTCACCCGGGACAGGGCGTACAATGGGCAGTTCATC.